This TCR beta chain comes out of a study of T-cell reconstitution after alpha-beta-depleted transplantation in children (dated by TCRdb to between 2015 and 2016). Describing the broader study: The study quantitatively tracked T-cell immune reconstitution after TCRalphabeta/CD19-depleted allogeneic hematopoietic cell transplantation in children using TCR repertoire profiling.

This clonotype was observed a handful of times. Its antigen is not yet known. No base quality information exists; no much larger clone differs at one position. The method behind the library was PCR. Sequencing was performed on an Illumina HiSeq 2500. TCR libraries were prepared with molecular barcoding, using unique molecular identifiers to normalize TCRbeta repertoire quantification. The public sequencing data were trimmed at Q25 with fastp and processed into clonotypes with MiXCR by TCRdb, which kept only in-frame beta chains. Each CDR3 protein gets just one entry, which takes the most common genes and DNA from the rows behind it. Recorded for this sample are roughly 400,000 distinct CDR3 sequences; 43% of them occurred a single time. Under 35% of the sample is held by the ten biggest clonotypes. In light of the paper, this sample's treatment or condition label describes: allogeneic hematopoietic cell transplantation with graft depleted of TCRalphabeta T cells and CD19 B cells. The children who served as transplant recipients had been given grafts of TCRalphabeta/CD19-depleted allogeneic hematopoietic cells.

Study-wide conclusions, independent of this receptor: In some patients, the high TCRbeta diversity seen at day 60 was put down to recipient T cells and intrathymic progenitors that had survived conditioning. Hyperexpanded clone frequencies declined over subsequent months; after one year, T-cell counts and TCRbeta diversity were mostly attributed to newly produced T cells. Apparently early alphabetaT-cell count recovery about two months after transplant reportedly relied on only several hundred rapidly expanded clones derived from non-depleted graft cells.

CDR1 and CDR2, looked up from the germline V gene, are SGHRS and YFSETQ. Reading from cysteine to phenylalanine, the CDR3 counts 16 amino acids. Just the 48-base CDR3 DNA is kept, in frame starting at base 1. Cut back by 3 bases and 4 bases, the V and J ends lie 18 bases apart. This receptor was taken from a girl aged 2-10 years with aplastic anemia, due to receive a stem cell transplant. Recombination connected TRBV5-1 to TRBJ2-3, with no reliable assignment of the D segment. This specimen consisted of PBMCs, obtained before TCRalphabeta/CD19-depleted stem cell transplant. The CDR3 reads CASSSHTEIRADTQYF. The DNA sequence is as follows: TGCGCCAGCAGCTCCCATACAGAGATCCGGGCAGATACGCAGTATTTT. Extended through the reference TRBV5-1 and TRBJ2-3 proteins, this CDR3 yields the full variable domain: KAGVTQTPRYLIKTRGQQVTLSCSPISGHRSVSWYQQTPGQGLQFLFEYFSETQRNKGNFPGRFSGRQFSNSRSEMNVSTLELGDSALYLCASSSHTEIRADTQYFGPGTRLTVL.